This TCR beta chain is from a study of cytomegalovirus exposure and HLA in healthy donors. To note about this clone: Its matching antigen is unknown.

Notes on the study in general: Donor immune exposure was known only as CMV serostatus. In a later analysis, donors in an Asian-associated ancestry cluster reportedly had fewer N-insertions in productive TCRs than the cohort mean. Altogether, about 160 TCR beta chains were recorded as cytomegalovirus-associated.

Trimming left V 6 bases short and J 1 base short, with 7 bases between. The CDR3 runs 12 residues. Germline CDR1 is LNHDA and CDR2 is SQIVND (reference sequence). It was with 60 Vbeta and 13 Jbeta primers that the PCR ran. Libraries were prepared by immunoSEQ multiplex PCR; TCRdb keeps only in-frame clonotypes and omits some of them. Of 150,000 or so clones detected, about three quarters appear once; the ten largest clones hold 10% to 15%. The receptor comes from a man aged 35 to 55 in good health and CMV-seropositive. The sample consisted of PBMCs. The chain carries TRBV19 and TRBJ2-7, with D unresolved. The CDR3 region has the DNA TGTGCCAGTAGGGCGGATTCCTACGAGCAGTACTTC. It translates to CASRADSYEQYF.